These 15 T cell receptor beta chains were all obtained from the same sample, sequenced in a study of T cell responses to AZD1222 COVID-19 vaccine (dated by TCRdb to the early 2020s). This sample's time point label indicates: baseline before first vaccination. What the treatment or condition label conveys for this sample: meningococcal conjugate vaccine given as trial control. The library was obtained by the immunoSEQ multiplex PCR assay. The source is immuneACCESS, and TCRdb retained only in-frame sequences with V and J called. Part of the clones is not carried over; for the studies checked, unresolved V genes explain less than half of this, and the remainder is unexplained. Within this sample are hundreds of thousands of clones, with more than 85% of them counted one time only. The leading ten clones occupy roughly 0.99% of the sample. Sequences were derived from peripheral blood, sampled on day 0 of MenACWY control vaccination. The receptors were sampled from an adult in good health.

This rearrangement joins TRBV11-2 to TRBJ2-7; D is ambiguous. Germline V gene sequence: CDR1 SGHAT, CDR2 FQNNGV. Trimming removed 0 bases from V and 2 bases from J, with 8 bases in between. The CDR3 has 14 amino acids. Here the CDR3 DNA reads TGTGCCAGCAGCTTAGAGGTGCCACCCTACGAGCAGTACTTC. Translation: CASSLEVPPYEQYF.

This chain connects TRBV29-1 to TRBJ2-3, with 9 bases fitting TRBD1. Germline loops: CDR1 SQVTM, CDR2 ANQGSEA. The V and J ends lost 6 bases and 1 base, in that order; junction bases with no gene match: 2. The CDR3 is 13 residues long. CDR3 coding DNA: TGCAGCGTCGGGGACAGGGGCACAGATACGCAGTATTTT. It codes for CSVGDRGTDTQYF.

The V and J genes are TRBV7-7 and TRBJ2-1, with a possible D match to TRBD1 (5 bases). This CDR3 contains 13 residues. CDR1 and CDR2 from the germline V gene are SSHAT and FNYEAQ (reference sequence). Trimming removed 5 bases at V and 4 bases at J, with 9 bases between. The CDR3 DNA reads as TGTGCCAGCAGCCTAGACAGTTACAATGAGCAGTTCTTC. It is translated as CASSLDSYNEQFF.

V gene TRBV2 combines with J gene TRBJ2-1; D is undetermined. Germline V gene sequence: CDR1 SNHLY, CDR2 FYNNEI. V lost 6 bases to trimming and J lost 0 bases, with 12 bases between them. CDR3 size: 15 residues. The CDR3 sequence: CASSRATSSYNEQFF. The CDR3 DNA follows: TGTGCCAGCAGCCGAGCCACAAGCTCCTACAATGAGCAGTTCTTC.

The chain employs TRBV27 and TRBJ1-2; the D is unclear. Germline CDR1 and CDR2: MNHEY and SMNVEV (reference sequence). The CDR3 has 13 residues. V dropped 6 bases and J dropped 0 bases, with 8 bases sitting between them. CDR3 in DNA: TGTGCCAGCAGAGAAACAGCTAACTATGGCTACACCTTC. It translates to CASRETANYGYTF.

The chain has TRBV6-5 and TRBJ2-7; D may be TRBD1 (7 bases). This CDR3 contains 16 residues. V was trimmed by 4 bases and J by 4 bases, leaving 20 bases between them. The V gene's germline CDR1 is MNHEY and CDR2 SVGAGI. The CDR3 is CASSFRQGTGGYEQYF. Written as DNA, the CDR3 is TGTGCCAGCAGTTTTCGACAGGGCACTGGAGGGTACGAGCAGTACTTC.

The chain has TRBV6-5 and TRBJ2-1, with unresolved D. CDR1 is MNHEY, CDR2 SVGAGI, per germline. The CDR3 spans 15 residues. V was clipped by 0 bases and J by 12 bases, with 18 bases between them. The CDR3 loop is CASSYSTPHGVGQFF. In DNA, the CDR3 is TGTGCCAGCAGTTACTCGACACCCCATGGGGTTGGGCAGTTCTTC.

The V and J genes are TRBV4-2 and TRBJ1-2; D gene uncertain. Germline V gene data show CDR1 as LGHNA and CDR2 as YNFKEQ. The CDR3 totals 18 residues. V was cut by 1 base and J by 1 base, with 19 bases left in between. The CDR3 sequence: CASSQVGKVEVVNYGYTF. The CDR3 bases are TGTGCCAGCAGCCAAGTCGGGAAGGTGGAGGTAGTTAACTATGGCTACACCTTC.

The genes are TRBV7-9 and TRBJ1-2; 10 bases are a match to TRBD1. The germline V gene has CDR1 SEHNR and CDR2 FQNEAQ (reference sequence). The V segment lost 6 bases and the J segment 1 base; nucleotides outside the gene matches: 11. The CDR3 totals 17 residues. CDR3 sequence (DNA): TGTGCCAGCAGTCGACTCGGGACAGGGGTTTATAACTATGGCTACACCTTC. Residues: CASSRLGTGVYNYGYTF.

The genes are TRBV6-5 and TRBJ1-4; D gene unclear. V was pared by 6 bases and J by 8 bases, with 16 bases between. The CDR3 has 14 residues. Per germline, CDR1 MNHEY and CDR2 SVGAGI. The CDR3 region is CASRKEYGPEKLFF. CDR3 nucleotides: TGTGCCAGCAGAAAAGAGTATGGACCCGAAAAACTGTTTTTT.

This chain uses TRBV2 with TRBJ2-7; D unresolved. The V and J ends lost 4 bases and 5 bases respectively, with 15 bases between them. This CDR3 spans 14 amino acids. Germline CDR1 is SNHLY and CDR2 is FYNNEI. CDR3 DNA: TGTGCCAGCAGTGTCTCTGGGTTAGAGCACGAGCAGTACTTC. Translated: CASSVSGLEHEQYF.

The chain carries TRBV15 and TRBJ1-6; D might be TRBD1 (6 bases). V lost 6 bases, J lost 0 bases, and 12 bases lay in between. Germline V lookup: CDR1 LNHNV, CDR2 YYDKDF (reference sequence). The CDR3 is 16 amino acids. The CDR3 bases are TGTGCCACCAGGCCCGACAGGAGCTCCTATAATTCACCCCTCCACTTT. It encodes CATRPDRSSYNSPLHF.

This rearrangement joins TRBV7-9 to TRBJ2-5; a weak D match, TRBD2 (6 bases). The CDR3 sequence is 14 residues long. CDR1 SEHNR and CDR2 FQNEAQ come from the germline V gene (reference sequence). V lost 2 bases and J 2 bases, leaving 9 bases between the germline ends. CDR3 bases: TGTGCCAGCAGCTTATCCGGGACTCAAGAGACCCAGTACTTC. Translation gives CASSLSGTQETQYF.

This chain uses TRBV19 with TRBJ2-1, with 7 bases matching TRBD2. With 8 bases clipped from V and 4 bases from J, the junction kept 8 bases outside the gene matches. In germline, CDR1 is LNHDA, CDR2 SQIVND (reference sequence). This CDR3 has 14 amino acids. CDR3 nucleotides: TGTGCCAGTGACGTGGGGGGGGGATACAATGAGCAGTTCTTC. Protein product: CASDVGGGYNEQFF. Looking up the rest from reference TRBV19 and TRBJ2-1 gives the full variable domain: DGGITQSPKYLFRKEGQNVTLSCEQNLNHDAMYWYRQDPGQGLRLIYYSQIVNDFQKGDIAEGYSVSREKKESFPLTVTSAQKNPTAFYLCASDVGGGYNEQFFGPGTRLTVL.

The chain carries TRBV27 and TRBJ1-4; D is ambiguous. CDR3 length: 14 amino acids. Per the germline V gene, CDR1 is MNHEY and CDR2 is SMNVEV (reference sequence). V was clipped by 3 bases and J by 2 bases, with 7 bases between them. The CDR3 loop is CASSFSGTNEKLFF. In DNA form, the CDR3 reads TGTGCCAGCAGTTTTAGTGGGACTAATGAAAAACTGTTTTTT.